The source of this TCR beta chain is a study of breast tumors, draining lymph nodes, adjacent tissues. Notes on the study in general: That most tumor T cells come from lymph nodes remained unproven.

Germline V gene sequence: CDR1 LNHNV, CDR2 YYDKDF (reference sequence). The CDR3 runs to 16 residues. Trimming cost V 2 bases and J 6 bases; bases outside gene matches: 5. This clonotype has more than one count but fewer than ten. Its antigen remains unidentified. One entry per CDR3 protein results from TCRdb running MiXCR on the multiplex PCR reads. The sample carries tens of thousands of distinct CDR3 sequences, 60% to 80% recorded once. The receptor was isolated from a female donor with breast cancer. Some clones in this sample may be carry-over from other donors' samples. Sequencing was done on a sample of breast tumor tissue. This rearrangement joins TRBV15 to TRBJ2-1; TRBD2 matches 12 bases. The CDR3 region has the DNA TGTGCCACCAGCAGAATGGGGACTAGCGGGTCCAATGAGCAGTTCTTC. As protein: CATSRMGTSGSNEQFF.